Described below is a single TCR beta chain sequence and its context. What it binds is unknown. Repertoires were generated with immunoSEQ multiplex PCR, while TCRdb's copy carries only in-frame clones and drops some. Of roughly 17,000 clones detected, around 90% appear once; the ten largest clones hold 5% to 6%. This sample is drawn from a study of T cell clonotyping in hematopoietic cell transplantation. Overall study findings and caveats: At the given depth, recipient repertoires were over 95% de novo clonotypes. Pathologically expanded recipient clonotypes increased progressively from day 30 to day 180 as diversity fell. Graft donor and pretransplant recipient Inverse Simpson Index values predicted broader posttransplant TCR diversity.

V lost 6 bases, J lost 2 bases, and 14 bases lay in between. The CDR3 contains 14 residues. The V gene's germline CDR1 is MNHEY and CDR2 SVGAGI. The sequenced sample was peripheral blood mononuclear cells. The V and J genes are TRBV6-5 and TRBJ2-7, with no clear D. The TCR sequence derives from a man aged 35 to 55 in good health. Some clones in this sample may be carry-over from other donors' samples. In DNA, the CDR3 is TGTGCCAGCAGCTTATCCGGGTTACCCTACGAGCAGTACTTC. It yields the protein CASSLSGLPYEQYF.